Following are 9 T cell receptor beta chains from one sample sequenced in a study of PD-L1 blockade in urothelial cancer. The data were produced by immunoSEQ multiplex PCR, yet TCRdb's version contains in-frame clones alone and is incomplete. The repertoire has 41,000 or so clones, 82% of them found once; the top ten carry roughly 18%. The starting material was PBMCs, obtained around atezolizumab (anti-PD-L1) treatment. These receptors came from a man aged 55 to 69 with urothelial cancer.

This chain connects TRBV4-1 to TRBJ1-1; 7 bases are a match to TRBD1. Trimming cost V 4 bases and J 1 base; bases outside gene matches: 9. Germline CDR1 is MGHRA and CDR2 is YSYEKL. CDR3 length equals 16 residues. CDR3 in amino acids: CASSPPGQDQNTEAFF. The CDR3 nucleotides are TGCGCCAGCAGCCCACCCGGACAGGACCAGAACACTGAAGCTTTCTTT.

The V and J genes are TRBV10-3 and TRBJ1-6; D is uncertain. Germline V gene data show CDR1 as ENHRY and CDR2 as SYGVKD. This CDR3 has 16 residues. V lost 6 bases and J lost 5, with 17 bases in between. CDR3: CAIRLDLGSNNSPLHF. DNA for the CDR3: TGTGCCATCAGACTCGATCTTGGTTCGAATAATTCACCCCTCCACTTT.

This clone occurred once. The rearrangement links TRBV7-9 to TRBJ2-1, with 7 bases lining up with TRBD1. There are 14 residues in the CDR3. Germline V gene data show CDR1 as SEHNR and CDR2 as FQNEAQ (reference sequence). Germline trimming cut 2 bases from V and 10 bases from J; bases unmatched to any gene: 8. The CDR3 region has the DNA TGTGCCAGCAGCTTATCAACAGGGGCAGACGAGCAGTTCTTC. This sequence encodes CASSLSTGADEQFF.

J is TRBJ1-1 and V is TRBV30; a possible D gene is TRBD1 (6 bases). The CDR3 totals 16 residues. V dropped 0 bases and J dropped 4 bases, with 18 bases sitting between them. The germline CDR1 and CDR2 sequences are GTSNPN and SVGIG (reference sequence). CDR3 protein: CAWSVKGGRLGTEAFF. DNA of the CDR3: TGTGCCTGGAGTGTAAAGGGGGGGCGGCTGGGCACTGAAGCTTTCTTT.

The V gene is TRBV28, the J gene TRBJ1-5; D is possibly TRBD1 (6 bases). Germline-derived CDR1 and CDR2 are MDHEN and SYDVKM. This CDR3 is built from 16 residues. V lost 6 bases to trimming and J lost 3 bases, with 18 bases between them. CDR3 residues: CASSRQVGAPNQPQHF. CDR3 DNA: TGTGCCAGCAGCCGGCAGGTGGGGGCCCCCAATCAGCCCCAGCATTTT.

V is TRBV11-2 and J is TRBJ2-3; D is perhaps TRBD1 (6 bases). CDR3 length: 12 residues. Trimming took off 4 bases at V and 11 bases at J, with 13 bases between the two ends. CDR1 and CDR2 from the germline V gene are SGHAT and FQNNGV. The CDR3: CASSSLTGQQYF. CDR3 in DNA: TGTGCCAGCAGCTCCCTGACAGGCCAGCAGTATTTT.

The CDR3 protein is CASSLDGIGYTF. The DNA of the CDR3 is TGTGCCAGCAGTCTCGACGGGATTGGCTACACCTTC. This chain links TRBV11-2 with TRBJ1-2; no reliable D call. Trimming took off 6 bases at V and 7 bases at J, with 12 bases between the two ends. This CDR3 is 12 amino acids long. Germline loops: CDR1 SGHAT, CDR2 FQNNGV.

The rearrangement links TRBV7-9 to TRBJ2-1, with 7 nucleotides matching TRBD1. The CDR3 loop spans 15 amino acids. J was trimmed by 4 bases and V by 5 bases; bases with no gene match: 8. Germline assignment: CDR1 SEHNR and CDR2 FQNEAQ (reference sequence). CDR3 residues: CASSPQGQTYNEQFF. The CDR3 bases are TGTGCCAGCAGCCCACAGGGGCAGACGTACAATGAGCAGTTCTTC.

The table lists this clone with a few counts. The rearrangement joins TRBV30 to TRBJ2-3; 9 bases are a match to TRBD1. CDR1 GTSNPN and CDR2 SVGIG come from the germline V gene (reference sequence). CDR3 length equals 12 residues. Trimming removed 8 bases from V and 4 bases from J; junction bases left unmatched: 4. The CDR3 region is CAGTGPADTQYF. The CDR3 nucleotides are TGTGCCGGGACAGGGCCGGCAGATACGCAGTATTTT.